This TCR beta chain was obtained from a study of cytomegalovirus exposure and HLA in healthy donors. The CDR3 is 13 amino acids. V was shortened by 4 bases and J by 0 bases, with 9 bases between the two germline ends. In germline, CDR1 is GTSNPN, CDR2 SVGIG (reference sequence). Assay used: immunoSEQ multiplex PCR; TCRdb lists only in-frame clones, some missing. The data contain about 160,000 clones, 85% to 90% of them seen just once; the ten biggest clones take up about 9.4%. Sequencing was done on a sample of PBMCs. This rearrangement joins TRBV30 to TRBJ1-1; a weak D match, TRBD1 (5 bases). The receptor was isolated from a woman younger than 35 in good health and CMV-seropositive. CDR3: CAWTLTVNTEAFF. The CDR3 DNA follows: TGTGCCTGGACCTTGACAGTGAACACTGAAGCTTTCTTT. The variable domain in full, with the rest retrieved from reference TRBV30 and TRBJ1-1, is SQTIHQWPATLVQPVGSPLSLECTVEGTSNPNLYWYRQAAGRGLQLLFYSVGIGQISSEVPQNLSASRPQDRQFILSSKKLLLSDSGFYLCAWTLTVNTEAFFGQGTRLTVV.